These 23 T cell receptor beta chains share one sample of origin, sequenced in a study of cytomegalovirus exposure and HLA in healthy donors. Vbeta (60) and Jbeta (13) primers were used in the PCR. The repertoire was sequenced with immunoSEQ multiplex PCR; TCRdb's copy has only in-frame clones and lacks some. The sample has approximately 100,000 clones, approximately 81% seen once. Sequencing was performed on PBMCs. The receptors shown here come from a woman aged 40 to 50 in good health and CMV-seropositive.

The chain couples TRBV5-1 to TRBJ2-7; 7 positions agree with TRBD2. CDR1 and CDR2 from the germline V gene are SGHRS and YFSETQ. V dropped 2 bases and J dropped 1; count of bases not matched to a gene: 3. The CDR3 runs 14 residues. CDR3: CASSLAGQSYEQYF. CDR3 sequence (DNA): TGCGCCAGCAGCTTAGCGGGGCAGTCCTACGAGCAGTACTTC.

This clone appeared once. CDR3 residues: CASSPTSGRTDTQYF. The DNA of the CDR3 is TGTGCCAGTAGCCCGACTAGCGGGAGGACAGATACGCAGTATTTT. The V call is TRBV19, the J call TRBJ2-3; 13 positions match TRBD2. Germline V CDR1 and CDR2: LNHDA, SQIVND (reference sequence). Trimming cost V 6 bases and J 3 bases; bases outside gene matches: 3. This CDR3 is built from 15 residues.

This clone was seen a few times. CDR3: CASSPDSYEQYF. CDR3 DNA sequence: TGTGCCAGCTCACCAGACAGTTACGAGCAGTACTTC. The chain uses TRBV18 and TRBJ2-7; a weak D match, TRBD1 (5 bases). The CDR3 has 12 amino acids. Germline CDR1 reads KGHSH; CDR2 reads LQKENI. The V end lost 2 bases, the J end lost 4 bases, and 6 bases lay between the germline ends.

The chain employs TRBV14 and TRBJ2-1, with a possible D match to TRBD1 (6 bases). The germline CDR1 and CDR2 sequences are SGHDN and FVKESK. The CDR3 length is 12 residues. V lost 5 bases to trimming and J lost 10 bases, with 12 bases between them. DNA for the CDR3: TGTGCCAGCAGCGGGATAAGGGGGGAGCAGTTCTTC. It is translated as CASSGIRGEQFF.

This chain joins TRBV27 and TRBJ2-7, with 9 bases fitting TRBD1. The germline CDR1 and CDR2 sequences are MNHEY and SMNVEV (reference sequence). J was trimmed by 7 bases and V by 6 bases; bases with no gene match: 10. The CDR3 runs to 14 residues. The CDR3 reads CASSKGQGRNEQYF. DNA for the CDR3: TGTGCCAGCAGCAAGGGACAGGGCCGTAATGAGCAGTACTTC.

J is TRBJ1-5 and V is TRBV15, with TRBD1 identical over 7 bases. With V trimmed by 0 bases and J by 4 bases, 3 bases remained unmatched. The CDR3 loop spans 15 amino acids. Germline V gene data show CDR1 as LNHNV and CDR2 as YYDKDF (reference sequence). The CDR3 reads CATSREGQTNQPQHF. CDR3 coding DNA: TGTGCCACCAGCAGAGAGGGACAGACAAATCAGCCCCAGCATTTT.

The rearrangement uses TRBV9 and TRBJ2-1; 7 nucleotides agree with TRBD2. The CDR3 runs 16 residues. Germline V gene lookup returns CDR1 SGDLS and CDR2 YYNGEE. V lost 1 base, J lost 0 bases, and 4 bases stayed unmatched. CDR3: CASSVLGGSSYNEQFF. The CDR3 DNA sequence: TGTGCCAGCAGCGTATTGGGCGGGAGCTCCTACAATGAGCAGTTCTTC.

This chain connects TRBV7-9 to TRBJ1-2, with a possible D match to TRBD1 (5 bases). Deletions cut 3 bases from V and 6 bases from J, with 8 bases between. Germline V lookup: CDR1 SEHNR, CDR2 FQNEAQ (reference sequence). The CDR3 has 12 residues. CDR3 residues: CASSFTGDGYTF. The CDR3 nucleotides are TGTGCCAGCAGCTTTACAGGAGATGGCTACACCTTC.

The gene calls are TRBV28 and TRBJ2-2; 7 bases align to TRBD2. Germline lookup yields CDR1 MDHEN and CDR2 SYDVKM. J lost 3 bases, V lost 7 bases, and 5 bases had no gene match. The CDR3 is 14 amino acids. The CDR3: CASTLGGYTGELFF. CDR3 DNA: TGTGCCAGCACGTTGGGGGGGTACACCGGGGAGCTGTTTTTT.

The CDR3 DNA sequence: TGTGCCAGCAGCAAAGTAGAAAATGGGAGGACCGACACTTTCTTT. Translation: CASSKVENGRTDTFF. The chain recombines TRBV21-1 with TRBJ1-1. TRBV21-1 is reported as a pseudogene. This CDR3 spans 15 amino acids.

This chain uses TRBV5-1 with TRBJ2-4; TRBD1 aligns across 7 bases. The J segment lost 0 bases and the V segment lost 4 bases, leaving 7 bases of the junction unmatched. The CDR3 extends over 16 amino acids. CDR1 SGHRS and CDR2 YFSETQ come from the germline V gene. CDR3 sequence reads: CASSVGQTLAKNIQYF. The CDR3 DNA is TGCGCCAGCAGCGTGGGACAGACACTAGCCAAAAACATTCAGTACTTC.

The rearrangement links TRBV27 to TRBJ2-7; the match to TRBD2 covers 12 bases. The CDR3 has 15 amino acids. Unmatched junction bases numbered 5, after V lost 6 bases and J lost 2 bases. CDR1 is MNHEY, CDR2 SMNVEV, per germline (reference sequence). The CDR3 nucleotides read TGTGCCAGCAGGGCGGGACTAGCGGGTCCCTACGAGCAGTACTTC. Encoded protein: CASRAGLAGPYEQYF.

The chain couples TRBV19 to TRBJ2-1; D is unclear. V lost 1 base, J lost 0 bases, and 7 bases lay in between. The germline V gene has CDR1 LNHDA and CDR2 SQIVND (reference sequence). The CDR3 is made up of 15 amino acids. The CDR3 DNA sequence: TGTGCCAGTAGTATAGGCGGCTACTCCTACAATGAGCAGTTCTTC. This codes for CASSIGGYSYNEQFF.

The chain employs TRBV6-5 and TRBJ1-5; D is possibly TRBD1 (5 bases). The CDR3 runs to 13 residues. Germline CDR1 reads MNHEY; CDR2 reads SVGAGI. V lost 10 bases, J lost 4 bases, and 14 bases lay in between. CDR3 DNA sequence: TGTGCCATCTCCCAGGGACTTAATCAGCCCCAGCATTTT. This gives the protein CAISQGLNQPQHF.

The rearrangement links TRBV25-1 to TRBJ2-3; 8 nucleotides match TRBD1. CDR3 length: 15 residues. Germline V gene sequence: CDR1 MGHDK, CDR2 SYGVNS. Germline trimming cut 6 bases from V and 6 bases from J; bases unmatched to any gene: 11. The CDR3 coding sequence is TGTGCCAGCAGGGTAACAGGGGGTATAGGGGATACGCAGTATTTT. Protein product: CASRVTGGIGDTQYF.

The rearrangement joins TRBV2 to TRBJ1-1, with D perhaps TRBD1 (6 bases). In germline, CDR1 is SNHLY, CDR2 FYNNEI. The CDR3 sequence is 16 residues long. The germline V and J ends were trimmed by 4 bases and 1 base, with 16 bases remaining between them. CDR3 amino acids: CASSVSTGKGNTEAFF. The DNA of the CDR3 is TGTGCCAGCAGTGTGTCGACAGGCAAGGGGAACACTGAAGCTTTCTTT.

The V call is TRBV7-9, the J call TRBJ1-2; 7 nucleotides agree with TRBD1. V lost 5 bases and J lost 6; bases outside the gene matches: 15. Germline CDR1 reads SEHNR; CDR2 reads FQNEAQ (reference sequence). The CDR3 covers 16 residues. CDR3 sequence (DNA): TGTGCCAGCAGCCCCCACCCGACAGGGAGGAGCGATGGCTACACCTTC. This sequence encodes CASSPHPTGRSDGYTF.

There are a few counts of this clone. This chain uses TRBV10-1 with TRBJ2-3, with 12 bases identical to TRBD2. Germline V gene lookup returns CDR1 WNHNN and CDR2 SYGVQD (reference sequence). J gave up 6 bases and V 5 bases, and 3 bases lay outside the gene matches. The CDR3 totals 14 residues. The DNA for the CDR3 is TGCGCCAGCAGTATGACTAGCGGGAGCGATACGCAGTATTTT. Its protein is CASSMTSGSDTQYF.

A note on this clone: The sample has other DNA sequences that encode this CDR3 too. The chain couples TRBV27 to TRBJ2-7; a weak D match, TRBD1 (5 bases). CDR3 length: 16 amino acids. Germline V gene sequence: CDR1 MNHEY, CDR2 SMNVEV (reference sequence). V was shortened by 6 bases and J by 0 bases, with 18 bases between the two germline ends. The CDR3 protein is CASSPSLDTNSYEQYF. The CDR3 nucleotides are TGTGCCAGCAGCCCTTCTCTGGACACTAACTCCTACGAGCAGTACTTC.

The gene calls are TRBV5-1 and TRBJ1-2; 9 bases fit TRBD1. This CDR3 spans 16 amino acids. V trimming: 4 bases; J trimming: 5 bases; junction bases outside the gene matches: 12. From germline, CDR1 is SGHRS and CDR2 YFSETQ. The CDR3 here is CASSLGTGIGLYGYTF. The CDR3 DNA reads as TGCGCCAGCAGCCTCGGGACAGGGATCGGCTTGTATGGCTACACCTTC.

This chain links TRBV4-1 with TRBJ2-1; possibly TRBD2 for D (6 bases). The V gene lost 0 bases and the J gene lost 6 bases, with 9 bases spanning the gap. The CDR3 runs to 14 residues. The germline CDR1 and CDR2 sequences are MGHRA and YSYEKL. CDR3 nucleotides: TGCGCCAGCAGCCAAGAGGGACTCTTCAATGAGCAGTTCTTC. Translated: CASSQEGLFNEQFF.

CDR3 coding DNA: TGTGCCAGCTCACCAGCACAGGTCAATGAAAAACTGTTTTTT. Encoded protein: CASSPAQVNEKLFF. The chain recombines TRBV18 with TRBJ1-4; weak D call: TRBD1 (5 bases). The germline V gene encodes CDR1 KGHSH and CDR2 LQKENI. The CDR3 loop spans 14 amino acids. V was trimmed by 2 bases and J by 5 bases, leaving 9 bases between them.

The CDR3 is CASSLSGSSYEQYF. In DNA, the CDR3 is TGTGCCAGCAGCTTATCAGGATCCTCCTACGAGCAGTACTTC. The rearrangement uses TRBV7-9 and TRBJ2-7; D remains ambiguous. CDR1 is SEHNR and CDR2 is FQNEAQ in the germline V gene (reference sequence). The ends were cut back, 2 bases at V and 0 bases at J, with 8 bases in the middle. The CDR3 consists of 14 residues.